This paragraph covers one TCR beta chain sequence. The CDR3 covers 16 residues. CDR1 SGHVS and CDR2 FNYEAQ come from the germline V gene. The V segment lost 0 bases and the J segment 0 bases; nucleotides outside the gene matches: 2. Authors' analysis steps: Estimated nucleated cell counts came from reference gene primer amplification. This table comes from immunoSEQ multiplex PCR, and its TCRdb copy is limited to in-frame clones, with some not included. The V and J calls and clone size are taken from that table; D and trimming were inferred from the DNA. The sample lists 200,000 to 300,000 clones, 80% to 85% occurring once. The data stem from a study of blood T cell repertoires in COVID-19. In the study overall: COVID-19 samples collected from the United States, Italy and Spain covered acute and convalescent phases. Sources were T cells, B-cell-depleted T cells, or PBMCs; the material itself was cDNA or gDNA.

This receptor was taken from a man aged 60 to 75 with acute or convalescent COVID-19. Sequencing was carried out using peripheral blood. This chain joins TRBV7-6 and TRBJ2-1; 7 bases are shared with TRBD2. DNA of the CDR3: TGTGCCAGCAGCTTAGCGCGGGGGAGCTCCTACAATGAGCAGTTCTTC. Its protein is CASSLARGSSYNEQFF.